These 17 T cell receptor beta chains came from one sample sequenced in a study of T cells in Graves' hyperthyroidism and ophthalmopathy. TCR beta CDR3 regions were amplified from RNA. The HTBI set primed first-round TCR CDR3 RT-PCR. From the multiplex PCR reads, TCRdb called clonotypes with MiXCR, one entry per CDR3 protein. This sample has roughly 750,000 distinct CDR3 sequences, with roughly 15% found just once. Material for sequencing was blood. Receptors originate from a young man with Graves' hyperthyroidism.

This clonotype was observed a handful of times. CDR3 residues: CASSYPQESNQPQHF. CDR3 coding DNA: TGTGCCAGCAGTTACCCACAGGAAAGCAATCAGCCCCAGCATTTT. The rearrangement joins TRBV6-6 to TRBJ1-5; TRBD1 is a possible D gene (5 bases). The germline V gene encodes CDR1 MNHNY and CDR2 SVGAGI (reference sequence). The CDR3 consists of 15 residues. Trimming cost V 2 bases and J 1 base, with 9 bases left between them.

This clonotype was recorded a few times. J is TRBJ1-4 and V is TRBV6-1, with unresolved D. Germline lookup yields CDR1 MNHNS and CDR2 SASEGT. V shed 6 bases and J shed 7 bases, with 15 bases lying between them. This CDR3 comprises 14 residues. CDR3 in DNA: TGTGCCAGCAGGACTGGGGTAGAGGGTGAAAAACTGTTTTTT. Its protein is CASRTGVEGEKLFF.

In its sample, this clonotype was seen many times. The chain joins TRBV18 to TRBJ2-1; D call uncertain. CDR3 size: 16 residues. V was cut by 1 base and J by 6 bases, with 16 bases left in between. Germline V lookup: CDR1 KGHSH, CDR2 LQKENI. The CDR3 sequence is CASSPQGDQSANEQFF. The CDR3 nucleotides read TGTGCCAGCTCACCACAAGGAGATCAATCCGCCAATGAGCAGTTCTTC.

The rearrangement links TRBV5-5 to TRBJ2-1; 7 nucleotides match TRBD2. The V gene end was trimmed by 4 bases and the J gene end by 10 bases; junction bases not matched to a gene: 14. Germline CDR1 SGHKS, CDR2 YYEKEE (reference sequence). The CDR3 length is 15 residues. Here the CDR3 reads CASSEAGAGEGEQFF. The DNA for the CDR3 is TGTGCCAGCAGCGAAGCCGGGGCCGGGGAGGGAGAGCAGTTCTTC.

In its sample, this clonotype was seen many times. This chain connects TRBV12-3 or TRBV12-4 to TRBJ2-5; 7 bases agree with TRBD1. The CDR3 totals 15 residues. J was trimmed by 1 base and V by 6 bases; bases with no gene match: 8. DNA of the CDR3: TGTGCCAGCAGGCTCACAGGGGATCTCCAAGAGACCCAGTACTTC. It codes for CASRLTGDLQETQYF.

This chain joins TRBV9 and TRBJ1-3; D perhaps matches TRBD1 (5 bases). V was pared by 7 bases and J by 0 bases, with 11 bases between. The CDR3 runs to 14 residues. The germline CDR1 and CDR2 sequences are SGDLS and YYNGEE. The CDR3, as DNA: TGTGCCAGCGGCGGGGGTTACTCTGGAAACACCATATATTTT. Its protein is CASGGGYSGNTIYF.

This clonotype was found many times. This chain joins TRBV28 and TRBJ1-2; D unclear. Germline CDR1 MDHEN, CDR2 SYDVKM. This CDR3 is built from 13 residues. V gave up 4 bases and J gave up 5 bases, with 11 bases separating them. CDR3 residues: CASSYRPPYGYTF. The CDR3 DNA sequence: TGTGCCAGCAGTTACCGGCCACCTTATGGCTACACCTTC.

This sequence joins TRBV4-1 and TRBJ2-4; 8 bases agree with TRBD1. Germline loops: CDR1 MGHRA, CDR2 YSYEKL. J lost 5 bases, V lost 3 bases, and 9 bases had no gene match. This CDR3 is 16 amino acids long. The CDR3 DNA reads as TGCGCCAGCAGCCACGGGCGACAGGGGTGGGAAAACATTCAGTACTTC. Protein product: CASSHGRQGWENIQYF.

This clonotype was observed a few times. The chain employs TRBV5-1 and TRBJ2-7, with TRBD2 identical over 13 bases. CDR1 is SGHRS, CDR2 YFSETQ, per germline. This CDR3 is 14 amino acids long. Losses at the gene ends were 3 bases for V and 7 bases for J; bases not matched to a gene: 4. The DNA for the CDR3 is TGCGCCAGCAGCTCTGGACTAGCGGGAGAGGAGCAGTACTTC. It codes for CASSSGLAGEEQYF.

The chain joins TRBV29-1 to TRBJ2-3; 8 bases fit TRBD2. This CDR3 has 14 residues. Germline lookup yields CDR1 SQVTM and CDR2 ANQGSEA. V dropped 4 bases and J dropped 3; count of bases not matched to a gene: 6. The CDR3 DNA reads TGCAGCGTTGGCCCCGGACTAGCAACAGATACGCAGTATTTT. Its translation: CSVGPGLATDTQYF.

The chain carries TRBV5-1 and TRBJ2-7, with 8 bases lining up with TRBD2. The J segment lost 0 bases and the V segment lost 1 base, leaving 0 bases of the junction unmatched. The length of the CDR3 is 14 residues. Germline lookup yields CDR1 SGHRS and CDR2 YFSETQ. The CDR3 DNA reads TGCGCCAGCAGCTTGCGGGAGGGCTCCTACGAGCAGTACTTC. Protein: CASSLREGSYEQYF.

The chain couples TRBV12-3 or TRBV12-4 to TRBJ1-5, with 9 bases lining up with TRBD1. V dropped 5 bases and J dropped 2; count of bases not matched to a gene: 10. The CDR3 is made up of 17 amino acids. CDR3 sequence (DNA): TGTGCCAGCAGTCGGTACACAGGGGGCTTCGGCAATCAGCCCCAGCATTTT. This encodes CASSRYTGGFGNQPQHF.

The chain employs TRBV24-1 and TRBJ1-2, with 7 bases that match TRBD1. This CDR3 is 14 amino acids long. V lost 5 bases and J lost 3; bases outside the gene matches: 5. The V gene's germline CDR1 is KGHDR and CDR2 SFDVKD. The CDR3 DNA reads as TGTGCCACCAGTGGCACCGGGACAGACTATGGCTACACCTTC. Its translation: CATSGTGTDYGYTF.

This clonotype has at least ten counts. The chain links TRBV30 to TRBJ2-1; D is unclear. Looked up from germline, CDR1 is GTSNPN and CDR2 is SVGIG (reference sequence). The germline V and J ends were trimmed by 0 bases and 7 bases, with 7 bases remaining between them. The CDR3 length is 12 residues. CDR3 residues: CAWSVAWNEQFF. The CDR3 region has the DNA TGTGCCTGGAGTGTTGCTTGGAATGAGCAGTTCTTC. The whole variable domain, remainder taken from reference TRBV30 and TRBJ2-1, is SQTIHQWPATLVQPVGSPLSLECTVEGTSNPNLYWYRQAAGRGLQLLFYSVGIGQISSEVPQNLSASRPQDRQFILSSKKLLLSDSGFYLCAWSVAWNEQFFGPGTRLTVL.

This clonotype was seen more than once but under ten times. The CDR3 DNA reads as TGTGCCAGCAGGGGGGGACTAGCGGGAGTAAATGAGCAGTTCTTC. Translation gives CASRGGLAGVNEQFF. V and J are TRBV12-3 or TRBV12-4 and TRBJ2-1; TRBD2 aligns across 14 bases. The junction had 5 bases not matched to a gene; V was cut back by 6 bases and J by 7 bases. This CDR3 has 15 residues.

The J gene is TRBJ1-1, the V gene TRBV19, with 9 positions matching TRBD1. Germline V gives CDR1 LNHDA, CDR2 SQIVND (reference sequence). Trimming cost V 0 bases and J 11 bases; bases outside gene matches: 10. This CDR3 spans 15 amino acids. CDR3 sequence: CASSIDPLTGGKAFF. CDR3 bases: TGTGCCAGTAGTATAGACCCCCTAACAGGGGGCAAGGCTTTCTTT. Combining the CDR3 with reference TRBV19 and TRBJ1-1 gives the whole variable domain DGGITQSPKYLFRKEGQNVTLSCEQNLNHDAMYWYRQDPGQGLRLIYYSQIVNDFQKGDIAEGYSVSREKKESFPLTVTSAQKNPTAFYLCASSIDPLTGGKAFFGQGTRLTVV.

This clonotype was counted only a few times. The V and J genes are TRBV20-1 and TRBJ1-2, with 7 bases fitting TRBD1. Germline V gene sequence: CDR1 DFQATT, CDR2 SNEGSKA (reference sequence). CDR3 length: 14 residues. Unmatched junction bases numbered 5, after V lost 3 bases and J lost 1 base. The CDR3 DNA reads TGCAGTGCTAGTTCCCGGGACAGTAACTATGGCTACACCTTC. Translating it yields CSASSRDSNYGYTF.